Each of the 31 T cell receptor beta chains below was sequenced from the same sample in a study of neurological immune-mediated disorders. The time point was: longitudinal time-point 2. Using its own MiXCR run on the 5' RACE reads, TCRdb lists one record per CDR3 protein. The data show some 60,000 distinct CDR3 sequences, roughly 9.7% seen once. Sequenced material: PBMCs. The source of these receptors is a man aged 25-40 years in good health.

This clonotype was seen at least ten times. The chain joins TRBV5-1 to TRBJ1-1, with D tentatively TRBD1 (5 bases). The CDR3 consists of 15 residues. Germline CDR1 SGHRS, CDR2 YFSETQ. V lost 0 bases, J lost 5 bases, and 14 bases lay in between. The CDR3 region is CASSLAGTSSTEAFF. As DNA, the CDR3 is TGCGCCAGCAGCTTGGCGGGGACCTCGAGTACTGAAGCTTTCTTT.

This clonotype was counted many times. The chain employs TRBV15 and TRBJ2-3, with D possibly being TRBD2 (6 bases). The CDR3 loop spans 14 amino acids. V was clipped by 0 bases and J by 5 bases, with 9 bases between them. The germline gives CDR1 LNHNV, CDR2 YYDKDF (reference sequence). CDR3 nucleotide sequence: TGTGCCACCAGCAGAGATGGGGGAGGAGATACGCAGTATTTT. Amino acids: CATSRDGGGDTQYF.

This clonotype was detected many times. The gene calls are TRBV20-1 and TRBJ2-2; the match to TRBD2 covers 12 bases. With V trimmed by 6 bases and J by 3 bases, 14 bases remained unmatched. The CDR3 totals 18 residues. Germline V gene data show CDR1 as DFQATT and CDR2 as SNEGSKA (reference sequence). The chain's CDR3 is CSASPSRLAGGYTGELFF. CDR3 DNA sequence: TGCAGTGCCAGCCCCAGCCGGCTAGCGGGAGGGTACACCGGGGAGCTGTTTTTT.

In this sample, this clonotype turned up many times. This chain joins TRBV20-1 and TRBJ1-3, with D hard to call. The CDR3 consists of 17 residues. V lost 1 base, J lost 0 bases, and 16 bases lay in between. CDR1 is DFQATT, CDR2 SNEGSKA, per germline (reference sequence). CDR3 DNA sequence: TGCAGTGCTAGAGTTCCGCACGGGGAGAGCTCTGGAAACACCATATATTTT. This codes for CSARVPHGESSGNTIYF.

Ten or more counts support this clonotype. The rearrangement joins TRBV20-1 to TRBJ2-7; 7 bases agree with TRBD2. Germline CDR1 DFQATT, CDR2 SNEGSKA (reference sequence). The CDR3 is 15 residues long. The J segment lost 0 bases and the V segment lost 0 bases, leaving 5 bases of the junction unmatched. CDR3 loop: CSARDGSGLSYEQYF. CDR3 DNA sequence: TGCAGTGCTAGAGATGGTAGCGGGCTCTCCTACGAGCAGTACTTC.

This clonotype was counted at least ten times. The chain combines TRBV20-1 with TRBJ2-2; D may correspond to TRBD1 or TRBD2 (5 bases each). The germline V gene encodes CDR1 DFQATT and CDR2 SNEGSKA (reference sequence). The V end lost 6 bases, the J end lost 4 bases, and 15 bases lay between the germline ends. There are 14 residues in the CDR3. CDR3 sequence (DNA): TGCAGTGCCTATTCCGGGACCTCCACCGGGGAGCTGTTTTTT. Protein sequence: CSAYSGTSTGELFF.

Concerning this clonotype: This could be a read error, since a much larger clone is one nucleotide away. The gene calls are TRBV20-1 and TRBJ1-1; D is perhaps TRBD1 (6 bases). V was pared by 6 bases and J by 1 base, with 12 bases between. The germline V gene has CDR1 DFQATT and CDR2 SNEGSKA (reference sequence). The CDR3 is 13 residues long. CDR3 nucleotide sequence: TGCAGTGCCCCAGGACAGAAGAACACTGAAGCTTTCTTT. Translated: CSAPGQKNTEAFF.

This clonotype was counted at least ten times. CDR3 sequence reads: CASSLATSGIAGELFF. In nucleotides, the CDR3 is TGTGCCAGCAGCTTAGCGACTAGCGGGATTGCCGGGGAGCTGTTTTTT. The chain joins TRBV7-6 to TRBJ2-2; 11 nucleotides match TRBD2. The CDR3 has 16 residues. The junction had 3 bases not matched to a gene; V was cut back by 0 bases and J by 6 bases. In germline, CDR1 is SGHVS, CDR2 FNYEAQ.

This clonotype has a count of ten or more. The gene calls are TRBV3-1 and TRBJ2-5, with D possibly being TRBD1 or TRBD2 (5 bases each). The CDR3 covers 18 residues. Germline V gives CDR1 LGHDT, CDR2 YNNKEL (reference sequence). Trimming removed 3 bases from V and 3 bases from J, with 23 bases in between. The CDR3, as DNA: TGTGCCAGCAGCCACGAACTAGTGAGGGTGAAAGGGGAAGAGACCCAGTACTTC. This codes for CASSHELVRVKGEETQYF.

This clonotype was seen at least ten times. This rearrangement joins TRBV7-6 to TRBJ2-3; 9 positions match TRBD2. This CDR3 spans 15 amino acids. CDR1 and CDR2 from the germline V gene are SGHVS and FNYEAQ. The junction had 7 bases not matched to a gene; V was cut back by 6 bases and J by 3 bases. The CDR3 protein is CASSQRSGRTDTQYF. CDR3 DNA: TGTGCCAGCAGTCAACGTAGCGGGAGAACAGATACGCAGTATTTT.

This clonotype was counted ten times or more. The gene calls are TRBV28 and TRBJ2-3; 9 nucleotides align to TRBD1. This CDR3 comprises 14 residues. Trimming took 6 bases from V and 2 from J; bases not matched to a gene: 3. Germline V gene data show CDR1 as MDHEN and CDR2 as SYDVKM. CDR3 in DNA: TGTGCCAGCAGGGGGACAGGGCCCACAGATACGCAGTATTTT. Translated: CASRGTGPTDTQYF.

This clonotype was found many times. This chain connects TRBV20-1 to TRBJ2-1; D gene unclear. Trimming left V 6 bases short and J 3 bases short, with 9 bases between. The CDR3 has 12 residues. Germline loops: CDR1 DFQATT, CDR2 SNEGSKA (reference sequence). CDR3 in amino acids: CSARPVYNEQFF. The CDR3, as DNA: TGCAGTGCGAGGCCTGTCTACAATGAGCAGTTCTTC.

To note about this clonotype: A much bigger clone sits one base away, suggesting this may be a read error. CDR3 DNA sequence: TGTGCCAGCAGCCTGGCGGTAGAAACCTACGTGCAGTACTTC. Translated, it gives CASSLAVETYVQYF. The chain links TRBV7-9 to TRBJ2-7; D is undetermined. Germline V CDR1 and CDR2: SEHNR, FQNEAQ (reference sequence). CDR3 size: 14 residues.

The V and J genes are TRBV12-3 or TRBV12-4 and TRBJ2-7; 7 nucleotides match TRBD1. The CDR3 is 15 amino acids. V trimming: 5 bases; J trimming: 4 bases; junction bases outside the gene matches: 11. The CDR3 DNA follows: TGTGCCAGCAGTGCCCCCGGGACAGAGAATTACGAGCAGTACTTC. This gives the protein CASSAPGTENYEQYF.

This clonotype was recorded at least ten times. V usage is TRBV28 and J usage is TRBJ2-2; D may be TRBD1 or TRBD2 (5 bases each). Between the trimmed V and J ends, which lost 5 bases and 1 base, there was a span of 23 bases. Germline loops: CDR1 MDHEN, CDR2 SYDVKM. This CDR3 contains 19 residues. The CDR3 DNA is TGTGCCAGCAGTCACAGGCCCCTGCGGGCAGAGCAGAACACCGGGGAGCTGTTTTTT. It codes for CASSHRPLRAEQNTGELFF.

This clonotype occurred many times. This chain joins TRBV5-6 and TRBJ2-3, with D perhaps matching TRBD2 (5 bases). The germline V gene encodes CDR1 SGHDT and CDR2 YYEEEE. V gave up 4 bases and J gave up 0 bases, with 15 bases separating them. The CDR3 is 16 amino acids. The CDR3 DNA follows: TGTGCCAGCAGCGTCAGCCTCAGCGGAAGCACAGATACGCAGTATTTT. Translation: CASSVSLSGSTDTQYF.

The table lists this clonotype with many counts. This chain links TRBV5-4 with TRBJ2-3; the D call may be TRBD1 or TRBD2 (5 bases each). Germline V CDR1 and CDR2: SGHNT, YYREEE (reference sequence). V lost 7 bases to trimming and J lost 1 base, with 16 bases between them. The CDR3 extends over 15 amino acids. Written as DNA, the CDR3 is TGTGCCAGCCTCTTTCGGGGCGGCCGCACAGATACGCAGTATTTT. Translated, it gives CASLFRGGRTDTQYF.

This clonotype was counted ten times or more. The CDR3 loop is CSVHHRAQETQYF. The DNA for the CDR3 is TGCAGTGTTCACCACAGGGCCCAAGAGACCCAGTACTTC. This chain links TRBV20-1 with TRBJ2-5, with D possibly being TRBD1 (6 bases). The CDR3 is 13 residues long. Trimming removed 7 bases from V and 1 base from J, with 13 bases in between. Germline V gives CDR1 DFQATT, CDR2 SNEGSKA (reference sequence).

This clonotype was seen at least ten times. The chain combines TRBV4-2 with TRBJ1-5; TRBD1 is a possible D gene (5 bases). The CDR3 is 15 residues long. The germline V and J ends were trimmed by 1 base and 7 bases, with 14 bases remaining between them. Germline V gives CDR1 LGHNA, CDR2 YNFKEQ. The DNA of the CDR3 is TGTGCCAGCAGCCAAGGTCGAGGGGTCGACCAGCCCCAGCATTTT. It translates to CASSQGRGVDQPQHF.

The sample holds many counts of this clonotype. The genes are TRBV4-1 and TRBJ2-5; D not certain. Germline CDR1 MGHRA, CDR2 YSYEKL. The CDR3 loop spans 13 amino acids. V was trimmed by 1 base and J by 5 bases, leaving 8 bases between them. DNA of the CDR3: TGCGCCAGCAGCCAAGGATTCGGGGAGACCCAGTACTTC. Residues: CASSQGFGETQYF.

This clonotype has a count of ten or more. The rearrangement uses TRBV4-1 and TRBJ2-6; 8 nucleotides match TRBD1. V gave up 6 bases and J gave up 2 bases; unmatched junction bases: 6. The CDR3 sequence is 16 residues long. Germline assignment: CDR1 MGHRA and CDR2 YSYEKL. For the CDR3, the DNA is TGCGCCAGCAGTAGGGCCAGGGGGCCTGGGGCCAACGTCCTGACTTTC. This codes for CASSRARGPGANVLTF.

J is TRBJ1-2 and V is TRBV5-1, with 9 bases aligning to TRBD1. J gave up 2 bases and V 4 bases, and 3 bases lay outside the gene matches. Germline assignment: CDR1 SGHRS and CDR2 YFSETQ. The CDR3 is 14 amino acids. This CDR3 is CASSVGTGNYGYTF. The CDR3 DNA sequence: TGCGCCAGCAGCGTTGGGACAGGGAACTATGGCTACACCTTC.

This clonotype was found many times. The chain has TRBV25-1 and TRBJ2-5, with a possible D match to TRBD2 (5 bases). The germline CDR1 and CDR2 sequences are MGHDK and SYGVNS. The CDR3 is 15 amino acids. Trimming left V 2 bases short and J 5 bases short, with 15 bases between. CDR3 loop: CASSEPPPAGETQYF. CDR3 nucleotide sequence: TGTGCCAGCAGTGAACCCCCCCCGGCGGGCGAGACCCAGTACTTC.

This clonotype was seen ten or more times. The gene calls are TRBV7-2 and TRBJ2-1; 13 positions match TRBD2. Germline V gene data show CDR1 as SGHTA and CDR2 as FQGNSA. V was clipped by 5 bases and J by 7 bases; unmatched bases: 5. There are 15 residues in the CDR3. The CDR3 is CASSPTSGRGNEQFF. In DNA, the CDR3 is TGTGCCAGCAGCCCAACTAGCGGGAGGGGGAATGAGCAGTTCTTC. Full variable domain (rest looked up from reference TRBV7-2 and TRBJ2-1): GAGVSQSPSNKVTEKGKDVELRCDPISGHTALYWYRQSLGQGLEFLIYFQGNSAPDKSGLPSDRFSAERTGGSVSTLTIQRTQQEDSAVYLCASSPTSGRGNEQFFGPGTRLTVL.

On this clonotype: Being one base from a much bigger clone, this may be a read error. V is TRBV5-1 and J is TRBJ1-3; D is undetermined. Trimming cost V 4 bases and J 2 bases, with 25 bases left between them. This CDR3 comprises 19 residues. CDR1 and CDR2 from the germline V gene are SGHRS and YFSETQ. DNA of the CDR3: TGCGCCAGCAGCCCCCGCATCTGGGTTTTTAAGGGAGCTGGAAACACCATATATTTT. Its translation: CASSPRIWVFKGAGNTIYF. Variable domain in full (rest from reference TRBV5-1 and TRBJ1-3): KAGVTQTPRYLIKTRGQQVTLSCSPISGHRSVSWYQQTPGQGLQFLFEYFSETQRNKGNFPGRFSGRQFSNSRSEMNVSTLELGDSALYLCASSPRIWVFKGAGNTIYFGEGSWLTVV.

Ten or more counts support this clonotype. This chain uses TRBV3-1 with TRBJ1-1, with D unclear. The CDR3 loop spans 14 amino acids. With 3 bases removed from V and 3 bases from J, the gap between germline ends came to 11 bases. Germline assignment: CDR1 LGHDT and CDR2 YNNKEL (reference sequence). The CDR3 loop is CASSQTGRDTEAFF. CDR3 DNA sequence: TGTGCCAGCAGCCAGACCGGGAGGGACACTGAAGCTTTCTTT.

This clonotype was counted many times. The CDR3 region is CASSLSPGQTGEQYF. Here the CDR3 DNA reads TGTGCCAGCAGCTTATCTCCGGGACAGACAGGCGAGCAGTACTTC. This chain connects TRBV7-9 to TRBJ2-7; 7 bases are shared with TRBD1. This CDR3 spans 15 amino acids. Germline CDR1 is SEHNR and CDR2 is FQNEAQ (reference sequence). V gave up 2 bases and J gave up 6 bases; unmatched junction bases: 10. Supplemented by reference TRBV7-9 and TRBJ2-7, the full variable domain reads DTGVSQNPRHKITKRGQNVTFRCDPISEHNRLYWYRQTLGQGPEFLTYFQNEAQLEKSRLLSDRFSAERPKGSFSTLEIQRTEQGDSAMYLCASSLSPGQTGEQYFGPGTRLTVT.

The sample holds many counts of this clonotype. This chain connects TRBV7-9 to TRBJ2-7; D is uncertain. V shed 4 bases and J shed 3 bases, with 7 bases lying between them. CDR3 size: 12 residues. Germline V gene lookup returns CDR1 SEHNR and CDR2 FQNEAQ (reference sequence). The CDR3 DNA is TGTGCCAGCAGCTGGGATCTCTACGAGCAGTACTTC. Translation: CASSWDLYEQYF.

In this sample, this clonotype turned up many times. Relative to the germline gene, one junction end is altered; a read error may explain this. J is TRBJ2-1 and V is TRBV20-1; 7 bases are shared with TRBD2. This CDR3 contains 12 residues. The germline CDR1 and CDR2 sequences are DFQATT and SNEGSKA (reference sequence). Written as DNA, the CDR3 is TGCAGTGCTCCCTACCTAGCGGCCCTAGCGTTTTTC. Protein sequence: CSAPYLAALAFF.

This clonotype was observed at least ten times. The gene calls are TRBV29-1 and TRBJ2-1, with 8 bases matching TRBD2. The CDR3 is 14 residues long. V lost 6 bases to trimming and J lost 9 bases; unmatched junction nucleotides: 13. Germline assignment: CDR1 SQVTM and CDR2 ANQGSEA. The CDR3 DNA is TGCAGCGTCGCGACTAGCGCCCTGGTTGGTGAGCAGTTCTTC. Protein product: CSVATSALVGEQFF.

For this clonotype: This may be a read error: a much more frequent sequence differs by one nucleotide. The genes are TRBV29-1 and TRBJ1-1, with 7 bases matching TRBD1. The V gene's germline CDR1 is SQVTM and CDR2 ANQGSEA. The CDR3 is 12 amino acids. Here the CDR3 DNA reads TGCGGCGGCAACAGGGGAGGCACTGAAGCTTTCTTT. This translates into CGGNRGGTEAFF.